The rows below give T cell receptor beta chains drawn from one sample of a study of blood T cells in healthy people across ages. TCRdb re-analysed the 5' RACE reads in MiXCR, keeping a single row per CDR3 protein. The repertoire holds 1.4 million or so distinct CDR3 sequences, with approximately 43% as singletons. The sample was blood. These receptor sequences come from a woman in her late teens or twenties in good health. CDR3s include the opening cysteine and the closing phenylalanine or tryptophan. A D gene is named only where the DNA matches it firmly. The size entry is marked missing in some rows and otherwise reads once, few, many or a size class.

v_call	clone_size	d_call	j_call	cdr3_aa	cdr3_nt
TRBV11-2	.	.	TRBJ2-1	CASSLSSSNEQFF	TGTGCCAGCAGCTTATCGAGTTCCAATGAGCAGTTCTTC
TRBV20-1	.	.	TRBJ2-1	CSARDSRGEQFF	TGCAGTGCTAGAGATTCGCGAGGCGAGCAGTTCTTC
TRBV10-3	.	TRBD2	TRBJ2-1	CAIETSDYNEQFF	TGTGCCATTGAGACTAGCGACTACAATGAGCAGTTCTTC
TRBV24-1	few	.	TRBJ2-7	CATSHAGDGTYEQYF	TGTGCCACCAGCCATGCCGGGGACGGGACCTACGAGCAGTACTTC
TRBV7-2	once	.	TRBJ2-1	CASSILRRTSSEQFF	TGTGCCAGCAGCATACTCCGGAGAACTAGCAGTGAGCAGTTCTTC
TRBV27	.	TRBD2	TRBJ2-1	CASSLAGGQKEQFF	TGTGCCAGCAGCTTAGCGGGGGGTCAGAAGGAGCAGTTCTTC
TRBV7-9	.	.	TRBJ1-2	CASSSGQHEGCGYTF	TGTGCCAGCAGCTCTGGACAGCATGAGGGGTGTGGCTACACCTTC
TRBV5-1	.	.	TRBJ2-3	CASSSSPTDTQYF	TGCGCCAGCAGCTCTTCACCCACAGATACGCAGTATTTT
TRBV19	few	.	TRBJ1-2	CASSPQPLIANYGYTF	TGTGCCAGTAGCCCCCAGCCCCTGATAGCTAACTATGGCTACACCTTC
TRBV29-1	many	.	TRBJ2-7	CSVELVSYEQYF	TGCAGCGTTGAGTTGGTGTCCTACGAGCAGTACTTC
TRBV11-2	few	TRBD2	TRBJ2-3	CASSLELAGAFFDTQYF	TGTGCCAGCAGCTTAGAGCTAGCGGGGGCTTTTTTTGATACGCAGTATTTT
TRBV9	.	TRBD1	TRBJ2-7	CASSVGQGTSYEQYF	TGTGCCAGCAGCGTAGGACAGGGAACTTCCTACGAGCAGTACTTC
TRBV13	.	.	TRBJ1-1	CASSLGLFEAFF	TGTGCCAGCAGCTTAGGCCTATTTGAAGCTTTCTTT
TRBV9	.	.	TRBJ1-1	CASSPLGAGDRDTEAFF	TGTGCCAGCAGCCCTCTAGGGGCAGGGGATAGGGACACTGAAGCTTTCTTT
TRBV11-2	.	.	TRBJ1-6	CASSLAGTRDNSPLHF	TGTGCCAGCAGCCTCGCCGGAACGCGGGATAATTCACCCCTCCACTTT
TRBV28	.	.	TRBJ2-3	CASSLIPRYSFTDTRYF	TGTGCCAGCAGTTTAATCCCCCGTTACTCCTTCACAGATACGCGGTATTTT
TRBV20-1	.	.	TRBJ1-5	CSAEALAYTDTQHF	TGCAGTGCGGAAGCACTAGCTTACACAGATACGCAGCATTTT
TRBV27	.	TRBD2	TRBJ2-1	CASSLRLAASNEQFF	TGTGCCAGCAGTTTAAGGCTAGCGGCCAGCAATGAGCAGTTCTTC
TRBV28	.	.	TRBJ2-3	CASSEPGRASTDTQYF	TGTGCCAGCAGTGAACCGGGACGAGCTAGCACAGATACGCAGTATTTT
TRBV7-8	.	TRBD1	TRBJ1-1	CASSLARQGLNTEAFF	TGTGCCAGCAGCTTAGCCCGACAGGGACTGAACACTGAAGCTTTCTTT
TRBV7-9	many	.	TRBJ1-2	CASSLAGPYGYTF	TGTGCCAGCAGCTTAGCGGGTCCCTATGGCTACACCTTC
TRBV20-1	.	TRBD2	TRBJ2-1	CSAGGLAYNEQFF	TGCAGTGCTGGGGGACTAGCCTACAATGAGCAGTTCTTC
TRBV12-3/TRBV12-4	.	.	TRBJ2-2	CASSLRREPTGELFF	TGTGCCAGCAGTTTGAGGAGGGAACCCACCGGGGAGCTGTTTTTT
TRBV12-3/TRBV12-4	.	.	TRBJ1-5	CASSLSRPHQPQHF	TGTGCCAGCAGTTTATCCCGGCCCCATCAGCCCCAGCATTTT
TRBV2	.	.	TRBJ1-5	CASSRRRSGYSNQPQHF	TGTGCCAGCAGTCGCAGAAGGTCAGGGTATAGCAATCAGCCCCAGCATTTT
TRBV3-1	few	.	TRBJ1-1	CASSQDLVSRNTEAFF	TGTGCCAGCAGCCAAGATCTTGTAAGCAGGAACACTGAAGCTTTCTTT
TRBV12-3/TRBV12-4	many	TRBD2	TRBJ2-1	CASSFGRVNEQFF	TGTGCCAGCAGTTTTGGGAGGGTCAATGAGCAGTTCTTC
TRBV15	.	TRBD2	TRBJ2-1	CATNPLAGDEQFF	TGTGCCACCAACCCACTAGCGGGAGATGAGCAGTTCTTC
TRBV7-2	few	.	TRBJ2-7	CASSLEMGLYEQYF	TGTGCCAGCAGCTTAGAAATGGGGCTCTACGAGCAGTACTTC
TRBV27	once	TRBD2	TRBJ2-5	CASRLAGDLYEQYF	TGTGCCAGCAGACTAGCGGGAGATTTATATGAGCAGTACTTC
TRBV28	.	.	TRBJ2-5	CASSFLSMETQYF	TGTGCCAGCAGTTTCCTGAGCATGGAGACCCAGTACTTC
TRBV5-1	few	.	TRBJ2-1	CASSLAALSQQFF	TGCGCCAGCAGCTTGGCGGCCCTCTCTCAGCAGTTCTTC
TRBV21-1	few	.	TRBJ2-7	CASSKRGQGGFEQYF	TGTGCCAGCAGCAAAAGGGGGCAGGGAGGATTCGAGCAGTACTTC
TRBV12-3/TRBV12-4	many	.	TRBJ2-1	CASSATLREQFF	TGTGCCAGCAGTGCTACTCTCCGTGAGCAGTTCTTC
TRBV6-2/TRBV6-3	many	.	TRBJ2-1	CASSSRVDGQFF	TGTGCCAGCAGTTCCCGGGTGGATGGGCAGTTCTTC
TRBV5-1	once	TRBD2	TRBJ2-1	CASSPTTTSGRDNEQFF	TGCGCCAGCAGCCCCACAACGACTAGCGGGAGGGACAATGAGCAGTTCTTC
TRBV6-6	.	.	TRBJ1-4	CASSYGPGNEKLFF	TGTGCCAGCAGTTACGGACCGGGTAATGAAAAACTGTTTTTT
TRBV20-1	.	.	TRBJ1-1	CSARDRRQNTEAFF	TGCAGTGCTAGAGACCGAAGACAGAACACTGAAGCTTTCTTT
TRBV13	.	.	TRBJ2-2	CASSTQGEVGELFF	TGTGCCAGCAGCACCCAGGGAGAGGTCGGGGAGCTGTTTTTT
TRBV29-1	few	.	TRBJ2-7	CSVRSLLGKPTYNEQYF	TGCAGCGTCCGAAGTCTCCTGGGAAAGCCAACCTACAATGAGCAGTACTTC
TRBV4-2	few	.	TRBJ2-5	CASSQALGQVEGTQYF	TGTGCCAGCAGCCAAGCTCTCGGACAGGTGGAGGGGACCCAGTACTTC
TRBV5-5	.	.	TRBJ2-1	CASSSDYINEQFF	TGTGCCAGCAGCTCGGACTATATCAATGAGCAGTTCTTC
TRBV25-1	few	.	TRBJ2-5	CASSTGQGGETQYF	TGTGCCAGCTCCACAGGGCAGGGAGGTGAGACCCAGTACTTC
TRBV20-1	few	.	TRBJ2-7	CSASDMVPHYEQYF	TGCAGTGCTAGCGATATGGTCCCCCACTACGAGCAGTACTTC
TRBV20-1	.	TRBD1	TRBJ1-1	CSASWTGEAFF	TGCAGTGCTAGCTGGACAGGCGAAGCTTTCTTT
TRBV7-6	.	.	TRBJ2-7	CASSLAQGRLYEQYF	TGTGCCAGCAGCTTAGCGCAGGGGCGTCTCTACGAGCAGTACTTC
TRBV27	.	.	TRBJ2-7	CASSPSYRVGTTYEQYF	TGTGCCAGCAGTCCCTCGTATCGGGTGGGTACGACCTACGAGCAGTACTTC
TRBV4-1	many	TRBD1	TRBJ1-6	CASSHAQGQGNSPLHF	TGCGCCAGCAGCCACGCCCAGGGACAGGGGAACTCACCCCTCCACTTT
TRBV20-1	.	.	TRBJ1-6	CSARPRQRPNSPLHF	TGCAGTGCTAGGCCCCGACAGCGGCCCAATTCACCCCTCCACTTT
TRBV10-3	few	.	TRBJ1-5	CAISDGRSNQPQHF	TGTGCCATCAGTGATGGGCGGAGCAATCAGCCCCAGCATTTT
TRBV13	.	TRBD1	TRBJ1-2	CASSLEPGRGDNYGYTF	TGTGCCAGCAGCTTAGAACCCGGCAGGGGGGATAACTATGGCTACACCTTC
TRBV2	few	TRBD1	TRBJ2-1	CASSANRGRSYNEQFF	TGTGCCAGCAGTGCGAACAGGGGGCGCTCATACAATGAGCAGTTCTTC
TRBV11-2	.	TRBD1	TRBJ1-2	CASSSNRGPNYGYTF	TGTGCCAGCAGCTCTAACAGGGGTCCCAACTATGGCTACACCTTC